The clone carrying this TCR beta chain came up many times. Its antigen is as yet unknown. The data were taken from a study of T-cell reconstitution after alpha-beta-depleted transplantation in children. Germline CDR1 SGHTA, CDR2 FQGNSA. This CDR3 contains 15 residues. After removal of 7 bases from V and 7 bases from J, the junction contained 11 bases not matched to a gene. Study results and limitations: Several hundred expanded graft clones reportedly supplied alpha-beta T cells about two months after transplant. Some patients' high day-60 TCRbeta diversity was traced to surviving recipient T cells and thymic progenitors. Among T cells one year after transplant, newly produced cells accounted for most counts and diversity.

Unique molecular identifiers featured in how the TCRbeta library was prepared. One entry per CDR3 protein, called by TCRdb with MiXCR from the PCR reads. The sample gives roughly 150,000 distinct CDR3 sequences, 11% of which show up once; approximately 13% is in the top ten. This clonotype was sampled from a boy aged 2 to 10 with acute myeloid leukemia, due to receive a stem cell transplant. V and J are TRBV7-2 and TRBJ2-1; 9 bases fit TRBD1. The sample in question was PBMCs, obtained before TCRalphabeta/CD19-depleted stem cell transplant. Here the CDR3 DNA reads TGTGCCAGCAACCAACCGGGACAGGGACGGAATGAGCAGTTCTTC. Protein product: CASNQPGQGRNEQFF.